The 3 T cell receptor beta chains listed next were all sequenced from one sample in a study of response to subunit inactivated influenza vaccine (dated by TCRdb to the late 2010s). To prepare the library, RT-PCR was applied. Instrument used: Illumina HiSeq 2500. The public reads were reanalyzed by TCRdb: fastp trimming at Q25, MiXCR alignment, in-frame beta chains only. Entries are consolidated by CDR3 protein sequence, retaining the most common genes and DNA. The sample records 530,000 or so distinct CDR3 sequences, 12% of which are singletons. The ten largest account for roughly a tenth of the sample. Specimen: PBMCs from blood, collected on the day of vaccination. The receptors were gathered from a man aged 45-65 years who received an inactivated influenza vaccine. Donor details come from another sample of the same person, matched by shared clones.

This clonotype was detected only a few times. The rearrangement uses TRBV28 and TRBJ1-2; D is undetermined. V was cut by 2 bases and J by 1 base, with 8 bases left in between. CDR1 MDHEN and CDR2 SYDVKM come from the germline V gene. This CDR3 is built from 14 residues. This chain's CDR3 is CASSLPTRNYGYTF. The CDR3 nucleotides read TGTGCCAGCAGTTTACCAACACGTAACTATGGCTACACCTTC.

This rearrangement joins TRBV5-1 to TRBJ2-1, with 11 nucleotides matching TRBD2. The V segment lost 4 bases and the J segment 6 bases; nucleotides outside the gene matches: 9. Germline-derived CDR1 and CDR2 are SGHRS and YFSETQ. This CDR3 contains 16 residues. The CDR3 loop reads CASSQAPGLAVNEQFF. DNA of the CDR3: TGCGCCAGCAGCCAAGCGCCGGGACTAGCGGTCAATGAGCAGTTCTTC.

J is TRBJ2-6 and V is TRBV9; TRBD1 matches 12 bases. The CDR3 loop spans 19 amino acids. V was clipped by 3 bases and J by 0 bases; unmatched bases: 7. The germline CDR1 and CDR2 sequences are SGDLS and YYNGEE. The CDR3 sequence is CASSAGVGQGASGANVLTF. The CDR3 DNA sequence: TGTGCCAGCAGCGCAGGGGTGGGACAGGGGGCCTCTGGGGCCAACGTCCTGACTTTC.